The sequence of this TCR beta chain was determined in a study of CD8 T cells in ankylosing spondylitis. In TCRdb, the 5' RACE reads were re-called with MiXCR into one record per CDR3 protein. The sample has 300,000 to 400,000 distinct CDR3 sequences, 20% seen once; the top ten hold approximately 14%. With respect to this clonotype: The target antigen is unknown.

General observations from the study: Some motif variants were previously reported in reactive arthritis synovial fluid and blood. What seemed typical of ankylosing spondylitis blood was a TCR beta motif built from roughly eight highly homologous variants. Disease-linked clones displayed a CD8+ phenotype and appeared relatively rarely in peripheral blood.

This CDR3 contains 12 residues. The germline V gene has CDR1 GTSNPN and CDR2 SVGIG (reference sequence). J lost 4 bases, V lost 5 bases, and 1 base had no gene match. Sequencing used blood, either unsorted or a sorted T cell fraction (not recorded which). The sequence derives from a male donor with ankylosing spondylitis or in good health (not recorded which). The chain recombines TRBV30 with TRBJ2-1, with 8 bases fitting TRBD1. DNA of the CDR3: TGTGCCTGGGGACAGGGATACAATGAGCAGTTCTTC. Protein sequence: CAWGQGYNEQFF.